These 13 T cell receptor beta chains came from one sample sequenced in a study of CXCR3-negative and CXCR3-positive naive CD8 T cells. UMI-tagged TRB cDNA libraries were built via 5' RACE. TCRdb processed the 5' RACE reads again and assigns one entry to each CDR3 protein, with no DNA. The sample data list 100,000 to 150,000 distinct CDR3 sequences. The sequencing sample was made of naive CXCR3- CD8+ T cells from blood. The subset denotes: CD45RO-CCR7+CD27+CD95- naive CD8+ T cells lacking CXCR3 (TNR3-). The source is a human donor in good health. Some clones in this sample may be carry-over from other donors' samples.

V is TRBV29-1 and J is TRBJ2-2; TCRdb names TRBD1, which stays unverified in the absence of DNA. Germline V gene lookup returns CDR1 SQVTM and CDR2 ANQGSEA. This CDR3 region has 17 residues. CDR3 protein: CSVEGLEDRANTGELFF.

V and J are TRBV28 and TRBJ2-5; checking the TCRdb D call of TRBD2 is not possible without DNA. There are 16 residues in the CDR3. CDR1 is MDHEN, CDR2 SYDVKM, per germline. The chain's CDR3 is CASSFLGLAEGETQYF. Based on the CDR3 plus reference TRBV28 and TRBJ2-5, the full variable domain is DVKVTQSSRYLVKRTGEKVFLECVQDMDHENMFWYRQDPGLGLRLIYFSYDVKMKEKGDIPEGYSVSREKKERFSLILESASTNQTSMYLCASSFLGLAEGETQYFGPGTRLLVL.

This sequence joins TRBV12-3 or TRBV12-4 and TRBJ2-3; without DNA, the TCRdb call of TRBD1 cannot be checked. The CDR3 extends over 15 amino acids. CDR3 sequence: CASSSMDRATDTQYF.

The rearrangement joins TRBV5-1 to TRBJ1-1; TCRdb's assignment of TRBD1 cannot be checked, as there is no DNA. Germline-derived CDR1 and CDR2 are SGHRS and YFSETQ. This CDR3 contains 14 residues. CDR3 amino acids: CASSPGHLNTEAFF.

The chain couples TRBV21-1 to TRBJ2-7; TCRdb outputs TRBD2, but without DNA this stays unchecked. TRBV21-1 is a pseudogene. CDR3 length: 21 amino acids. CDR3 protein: CASSKVRGTEGEPTFSYEQYF.

CDR3 sequence reads: CASSYRSGRGIESYEQYF. V and J are TRBV28 and TRBJ2-7; TCRdb lists TRBD1, though no DNA is available to test this call. The CDR3 is 18 amino acids. Germline V gene data show CDR1 as MDHEN and CDR2 as SYDVKM.

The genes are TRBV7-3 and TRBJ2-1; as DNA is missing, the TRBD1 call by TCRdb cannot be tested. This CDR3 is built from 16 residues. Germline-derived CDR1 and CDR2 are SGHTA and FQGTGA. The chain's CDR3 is CASSPDRGLVDNEQFF.

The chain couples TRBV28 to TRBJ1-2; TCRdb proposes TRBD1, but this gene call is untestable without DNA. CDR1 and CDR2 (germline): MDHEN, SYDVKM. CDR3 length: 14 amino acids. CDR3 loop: CASSFFGAFGGYTF.

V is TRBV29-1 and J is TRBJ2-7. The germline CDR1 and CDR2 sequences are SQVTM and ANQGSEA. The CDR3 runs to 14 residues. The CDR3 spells CSVVLGMVSYEQYF.

CDR3 residues: CSVPGLEWETQYF. The V and J genes are TRBV29-1 and TRBJ2-5; TCRdb picks TRBD2, but there is no DNA to check that call. The CDR3 consists of 13 residues. Per the germline V gene, CDR1 is SQVTM and CDR2 is ANQGSEA.

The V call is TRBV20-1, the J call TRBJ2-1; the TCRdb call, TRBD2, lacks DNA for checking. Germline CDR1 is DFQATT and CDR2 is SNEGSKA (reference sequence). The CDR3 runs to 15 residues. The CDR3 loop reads CSARDSSGGYNEQFF.

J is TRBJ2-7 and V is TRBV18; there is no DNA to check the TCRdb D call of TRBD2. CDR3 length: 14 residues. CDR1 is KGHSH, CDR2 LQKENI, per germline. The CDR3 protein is CASSTGTLSYEQYF.

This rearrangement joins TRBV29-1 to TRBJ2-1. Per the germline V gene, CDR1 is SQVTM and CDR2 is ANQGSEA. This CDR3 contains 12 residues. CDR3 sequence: CSVEEVTVEQFF.